The 3 T cell receptor beta chains presented below share a single source sample, sequenced in a study of T cells in Graves' hyperthyroidism and ophthalmopathy. TCR beta CDR3 sequences were amplified from RNA transcripts. TCR CDR3 regions were first amplified by RT-PCR with HTBI primers. TCRdb re-derived calls from the multiplex PCR reads in MiXCR, one entry per CDR3 protein. The sample lists fewer than 700,000 distinct CDR3 sequences, more than 15% seen once, with approximately 18% in the top ten. Source material: blood. These receptors came from a woman aged 18-30 years with Graves' ophthalmopathy.

There are a few counts of this clonotype. The V gene is TRBV20-1, the J gene TRBJ2-3; tentatively, D is TRBD1 (6 bases). Germline CDR1 reads DFQATT; CDR2 reads SNEGSKA (reference sequence). CDR3 length: 15 residues. With 6 bases removed from V and 2 bases from J, the gap between germline ends came to 18 bases. The CDR3 is CSAQTFGGYTDTQYF. CDR3 nucleotides: TGCAGTGCCCAGACGTTTGGGGGCTACACAGATACGCAGTATTTT.

This clonotype was detected many times. This CDR3 is CSVQSWDTGRETQYF. As DNA, the CDR3 is TGCAGCGTGCAATCGTGGGACACCGGTCGGGAGACCCAGTACTTC. The V call is TRBV29-1, the J call TRBJ2-5; a weak D match, TRBD1 (6 bases). The germline V gene encodes CDR1 SQVTM and CDR2 ANQGSEA. This CDR3 region has 15 residues. With 6 bases removed from V and 5 bases from J, the gap between germline ends came to 22 bases.

This clonotype appeared a few times. A clone one base away is much larger, so this may be a read error. This chain uses TRBV2 with TRBJ1-2; 10 positions agree with TRBD1. The CDR3 sequence is 14 residues long. Germline-derived CDR1 and CDR2 are SNHLY and FYNNEI. CDR3 amino acids: CAGRGQGITYGYTF. CDR3 nucleotide sequence: TGTGCCGGCAGGGGACAGGGGATCACCTATGGCTACACCTTC. The variable domain in full, completed from reference TRBV2 and TRBJ1-2, reads EPEVTQTPSHQVTQMGQEVILRCVPISNHLYFYWYRQILGQKVEFLVSFYNNEISEKSEIFDDQFSVERPDGSNFTLKIRSTKLEDSAMYFCAGRGQGITYGYTFGSGTRLTVV.